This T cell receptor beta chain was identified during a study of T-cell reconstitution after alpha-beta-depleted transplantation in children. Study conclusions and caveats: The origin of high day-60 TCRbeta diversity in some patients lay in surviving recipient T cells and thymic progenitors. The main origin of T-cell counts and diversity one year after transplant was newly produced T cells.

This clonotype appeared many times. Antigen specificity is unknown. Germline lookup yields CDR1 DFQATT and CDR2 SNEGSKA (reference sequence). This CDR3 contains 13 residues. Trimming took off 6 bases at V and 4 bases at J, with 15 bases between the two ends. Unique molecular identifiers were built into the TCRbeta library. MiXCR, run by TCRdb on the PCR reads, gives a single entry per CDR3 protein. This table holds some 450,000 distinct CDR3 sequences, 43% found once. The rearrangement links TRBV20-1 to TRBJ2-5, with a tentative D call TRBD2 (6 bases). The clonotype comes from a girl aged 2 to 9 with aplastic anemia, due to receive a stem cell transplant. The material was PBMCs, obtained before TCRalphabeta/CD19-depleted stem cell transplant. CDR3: CSAQLAGRETQYF. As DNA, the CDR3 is TGCAGTGCCCAGCTGGCGGGGAGAGAGACCCAGTACTTC.